The clone carrying this T cell receptor beta chain was observed a handful of times. The antigen remains unidentified. These data are taken from a study of beta chain features in type 1 diabetes. Expressed TCRB transcripts were sequenced after all isolated RNA was converted to cDNA. Some 3.6 million reads were obtained on average from naive, central memory and regulatory T cell samples. The assay was immunoSEQ multiplex PCR, and TCRdb's table has in-frame clones only and misses some. The table records about 270,000 clones, 12% to 15% of them present only once. Study-wide findings and caveats: For Type 1 diabetes patients, all four CD4+ subsets carried TCRB CDR3s that were moderately but significantly shorter. For type 1 diabetes patients, VDJ junctions showed fewer insertions and more deletions.

The CDR3 totals 15 residues. The germline V gene has CDR1 LNHNV and CDR2 YYDKDF (reference sequence). V was trimmed by 0 bases and J by 1 base, leaving 9 bases between them. A CD45RO/CCR7/CD25/CD127/CD95/CD27 panel sorted naive, central memory, regulatory and stem cell-like memory CD4+ cells. This receptor was taken from a woman aged 40-49 years in good health. This sequence joins TRBV15 and TRBJ2-5, with D unresolved. Sample: naive CD4+ T cells from blood. For the CDR3, the DNA is TGTGCCACCAGCAGAGATTTGCAGTCCCAAGAGACCCAGTACTTC. Translated: CATSRDLQSQETQYF. The whole variable domain, filled in from reference TRBV15 and TRBJ2-5, reads DAMVIQNPRYQVTQFGKPVTLSCSQTLNHNVMYWYQQKSSQAPKLLFHYYDKDFNNEADTPDNFQSRRPNTSFCFLDIRSPGLGDTAMYLCATSRDLQSQETQYFGPGTRLLVL.